This is a list of T cell receptor beta chains from one sample in a study of T cell changes during pregnancy in multiple sclerosis. The protocol was immunoSEQ multiplex PCR, while the TCRdb copy is restricted to in-frame clones and leaves out a portion. Of 80,000 to 100,000 clones in the sample, about 94% were seen once. The sequences come from peripheral blood, collected after pregnancy. The receptors originated from a female donor with multiple sclerosis, enrolled in a pregnancy study. Each CDR3 is given with its conserved first and last residue. Fields, in order: V gene, clone size, D gene, J gene, CDR3 length, CDR3 DNA, CDR3 protein. A D gene is named only where the DNA matches it firmly. Size values are once, few and many counts, or a class for expanded clones, and some rows have none.

>TRBV18|NA|NA|TRBJ1-1|16
TGTGCCAGCTCACCCGAGACAGGCTCAACCTACACTGAAGCTTTCTTT
CASSPETGSTYTEAFF
>TRBV30|NA|NA|TRBJ2-3|13
TGTGCCCTTGGTCCAAGCCACACAGATACGCAGTATTTT
CALGPSHTDTQYF
>TRBV27|NA|NA|TRBJ2-3|15
TGTGCCAGCAAGTTAGGACTTACTAGCACAGATACGCAGTATTTT
CASKLGLTSTDTQYF
>TRBV6-6|NA|NA|TRBJ2-7|12
TGTGCCAGCAGTTCAGGACTGAACGAGCAGTACTTC
CASSSGLNEQYF
>TRBV7-2|once|TRBD1|TRBJ1-2|15
TGTGCCAGCAGCCGTCCTACAGGGGTTAACTATGGCTACACCTTC
CASSRPTGVNYGYTF
>TRBV6-1|NA|TRBD2|TRBJ2-2|14
TGTGCCAGCAAGAAGGGACTAGCGACCGGGGAGCTGTTTTTT
CASKKGLATGELFF
>TRBV30|few|NA|TRBJ1-5|14
TGTGCCTGGAGCTATGGGGGGAGCAATCAGCCCCAGCATTTT
CAWSYGGSNQPQHF
>TRBV9|NA|TRBD2|TRBJ2-7|15
TGTGCCAGCAGCGAACGGACTAGCGGGACAGGCGAGCAGTACTTC
CASSERTSGTGEQYF
>TRBV2|NA|TRBD1|TRBJ1-4|16
TGTGCCAGCAGTGTACAGGGGGCGGCAACTAATGAAAAACTGTTTTTT
CASSVQGAATNEKLFF
>TRBV28|NA|TRBD2|TRBJ2-7|16
TGTGCCAGCAGCCCCGCGGGAGCGGGAGCTTTCCACGAGCAGTACTTC
CASSPAGAGAFHEQYF